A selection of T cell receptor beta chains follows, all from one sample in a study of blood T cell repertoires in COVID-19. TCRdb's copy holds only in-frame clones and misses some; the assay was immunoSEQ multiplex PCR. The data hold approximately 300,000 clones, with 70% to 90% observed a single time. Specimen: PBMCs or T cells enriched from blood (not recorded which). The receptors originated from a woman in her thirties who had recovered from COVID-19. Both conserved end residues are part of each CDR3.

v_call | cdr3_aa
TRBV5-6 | CASSLLGAGGGQPQHF
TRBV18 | CASSPLDRVGTEAFF
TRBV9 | CASSVVAGGPHGEQFF
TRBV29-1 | CSVDRASTGELFF
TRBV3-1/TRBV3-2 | CASSRTGADYGYTF
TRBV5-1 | CASSWDTGANEKLFF
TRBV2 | CASKGGLAAYNEQFF
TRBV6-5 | CASRPAGALGNEQFF
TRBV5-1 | CASSRGRGASYEQYF
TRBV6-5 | CASSPRQNYGYTF
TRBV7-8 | CASSLTGWGYTF
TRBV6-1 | CASSEYVTSGGFYEQYF
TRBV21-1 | CASSKKVLTPNTEAFF
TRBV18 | CASSLRTSGVPDTQYF
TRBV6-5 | CASSPTGAGGYTF
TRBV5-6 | CASSPGGRATEAFF
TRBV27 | CASSPDRGNEKLFF
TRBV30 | CAWKWQENRRNTIYF
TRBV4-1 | CASSQGQEAFF
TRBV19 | CASSTPRGQETQYF
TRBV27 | CASSLNAVSSGNTIYF
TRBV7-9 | CASSAHGAGGKDTQYF
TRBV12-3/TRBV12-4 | CASSLGTGSQYF
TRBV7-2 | CASSLSPLETQYF
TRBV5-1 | CASSSPGSLGTEAFF
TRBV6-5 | CASSYSGAQETQYF
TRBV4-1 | CASSLGQGNYGYTF
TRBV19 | CASNPGGSYNEQFF
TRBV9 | CASSAGGRVTEAFF